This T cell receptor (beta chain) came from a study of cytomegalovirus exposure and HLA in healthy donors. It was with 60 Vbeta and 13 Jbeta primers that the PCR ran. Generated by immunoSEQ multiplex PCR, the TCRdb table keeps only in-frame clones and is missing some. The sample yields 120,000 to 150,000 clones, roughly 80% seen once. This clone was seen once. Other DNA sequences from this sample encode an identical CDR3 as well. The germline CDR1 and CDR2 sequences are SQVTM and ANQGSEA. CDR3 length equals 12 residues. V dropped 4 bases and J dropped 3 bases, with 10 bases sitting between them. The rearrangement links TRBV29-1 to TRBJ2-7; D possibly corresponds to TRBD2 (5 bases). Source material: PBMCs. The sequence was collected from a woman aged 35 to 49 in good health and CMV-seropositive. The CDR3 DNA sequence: TGCAGCGTTGTGACGGGAAGCTACGAGCAGTACTTC. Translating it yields CSVVTGSYEQYF.